This T cell receptor (beta chain) was sequenced in a study of cytomegalovirus exposure and HLA in healthy donors. Study-level background: An earlier analysis identified 100 million to 130 million unique TCR beta sequences in some 170 million T cells.

Germline-derived CDR1 and CDR2 are SGHTA and FQGNSA. The ends lost 5 bases at V and 5 bases at J; junction bases unmatched: 5. The length of the CDR3 is 16 residues. Study-wide results and caveats: Later work associated around 18,000 TCR beta sequences with HLA alleles at 0.05 false discovery rate.

To note about this clone: The target antigen is unknown.

PCR employed 60 Vbeta and 13 Jbeta primers. The protocol was immunoSEQ multiplex PCR, while the TCRdb copy is restricted to in-frame clones and leaves out a portion. The repertoire includes under 200,000 clones, approximately 73% of them detected once, and over 1.2% sits in the top ten. The TCR comes from a man between 50 and 59 years old in good health and CMV-seronegative. V gene TRBV7-2 combines with J gene TRBJ2-2; 13 bases are shared with TRBD2. Sequenced: PBMCs. The chain's CDR3 is CASSPLAGGRTGELFF. For the CDR3, the DNA is TGTGCCAGCAGCCCACTAGCGGGGGGGCGTACCGGGGAGCTGTTTTTT.